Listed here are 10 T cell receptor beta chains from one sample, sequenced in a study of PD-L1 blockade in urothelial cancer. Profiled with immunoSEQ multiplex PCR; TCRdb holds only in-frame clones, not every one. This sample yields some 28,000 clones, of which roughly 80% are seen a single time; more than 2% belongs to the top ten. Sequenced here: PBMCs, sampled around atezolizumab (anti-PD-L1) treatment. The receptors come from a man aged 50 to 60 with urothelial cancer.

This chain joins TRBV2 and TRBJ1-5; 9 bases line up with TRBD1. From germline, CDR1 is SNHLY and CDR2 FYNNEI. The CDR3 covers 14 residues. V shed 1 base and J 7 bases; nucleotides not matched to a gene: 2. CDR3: CASSEGTGAQPQHF. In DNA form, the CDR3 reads TGTGCCAGCAGTGAAGGGACAGGGGCCCAGCCCCAGCATTTT.

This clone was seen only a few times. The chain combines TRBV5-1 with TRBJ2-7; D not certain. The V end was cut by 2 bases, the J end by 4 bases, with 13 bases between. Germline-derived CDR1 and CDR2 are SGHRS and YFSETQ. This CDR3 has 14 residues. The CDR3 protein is CASSFGSGEYEQYF. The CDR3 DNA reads TGCGCCAGCAGCTTCGGATCAGGCGAGTACGAGCAGTACTTC.

The CDR3, as DNA: TGTGCCAGCTCACCCACAAGACTAGCGAACACAGATACGCAGTATTTT. Amino acid sequence: CASSPTRLANTDTQYF. The genes are TRBV18 and TRBJ2-3, with 8 bases fitting TRBD2. Trimming cost V 3 bases and J 2 bases; bases outside gene matches: 7. This CDR3 is built from 16 residues. Germline lookup yields CDR1 KGHSH and CDR2 LQKENI.

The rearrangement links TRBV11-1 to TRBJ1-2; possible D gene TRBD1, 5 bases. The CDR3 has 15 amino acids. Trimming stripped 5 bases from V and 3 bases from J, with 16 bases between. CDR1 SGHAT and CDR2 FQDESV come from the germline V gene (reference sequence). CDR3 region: CASSPGRTGDYGYTF. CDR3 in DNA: TGTGCCAGCAGCCCTGGACGTACGGGGGACTATGGCTACACCTTC.

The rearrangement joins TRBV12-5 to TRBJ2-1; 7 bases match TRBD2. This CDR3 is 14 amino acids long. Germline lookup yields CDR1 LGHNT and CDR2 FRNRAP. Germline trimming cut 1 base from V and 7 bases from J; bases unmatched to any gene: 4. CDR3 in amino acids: CASGLAGGRNEQFF. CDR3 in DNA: TGTGCTAGTGGTTTGGCCGGGGGGAGGAATGAGCAGTTCTTC.

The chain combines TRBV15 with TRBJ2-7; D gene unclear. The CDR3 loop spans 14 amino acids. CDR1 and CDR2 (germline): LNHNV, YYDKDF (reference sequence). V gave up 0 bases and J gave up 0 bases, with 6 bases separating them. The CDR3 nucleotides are TGTGCCACCAGCAGAGACACGCGCTCCTACGAGCAGTACTTC. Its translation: CATSRDTRSYEQYF.

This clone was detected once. DNA of the CDR3: TGTGCCAGCAGCTTATTTAACAATGAGCAGTTCTTC. This sequence encodes CASSLFNNEQFF. The chain has TRBV7-9 and TRBJ2-1; unclear D gene. Germline assignment: CDR1 SEHNR and CDR2 FQNEAQ (reference sequence). The CDR3 covers 12 residues. Deletions cut 2 bases from V and 5 bases from J, with 4 bases between.

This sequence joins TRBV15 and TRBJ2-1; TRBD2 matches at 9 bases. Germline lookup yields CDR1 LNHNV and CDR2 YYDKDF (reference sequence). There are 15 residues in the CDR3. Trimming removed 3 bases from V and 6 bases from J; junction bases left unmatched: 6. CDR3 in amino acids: CATSSRLAGLNEQFF. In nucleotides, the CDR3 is TGTGCCACCAGCAGTAGGCTAGCGGGGCTCAATGAGCAGTTCTTC.

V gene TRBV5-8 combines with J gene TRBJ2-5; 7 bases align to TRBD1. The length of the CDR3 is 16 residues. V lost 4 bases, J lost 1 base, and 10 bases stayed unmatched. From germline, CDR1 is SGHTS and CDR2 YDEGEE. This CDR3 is CASSLGTAKSQETQYF. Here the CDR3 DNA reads TGTGCCAGCAGCCTAGGGACAGCCAAAAGCCAAGAGACCCAGTACTTC.

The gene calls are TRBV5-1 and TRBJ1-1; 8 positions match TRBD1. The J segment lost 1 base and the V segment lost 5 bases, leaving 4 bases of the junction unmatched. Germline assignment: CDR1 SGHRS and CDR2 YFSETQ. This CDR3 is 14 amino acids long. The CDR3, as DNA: TGCGCCAGCAGGTTCGACAGGGGGAACACTGAAGCTTTCTTT. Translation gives CASRFDRGNTEAFF. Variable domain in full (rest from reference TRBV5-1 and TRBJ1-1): KAGVTQTPRYLIKTRGQQVTLSCSPISGHRSVSWYQQTPGQGLQFLFEYFSETQRNKGNFPGRFSGRQFSNSRSEMNVSTLELGDSALYLCASRFDRGNTEAFFGQGTRLTVV.